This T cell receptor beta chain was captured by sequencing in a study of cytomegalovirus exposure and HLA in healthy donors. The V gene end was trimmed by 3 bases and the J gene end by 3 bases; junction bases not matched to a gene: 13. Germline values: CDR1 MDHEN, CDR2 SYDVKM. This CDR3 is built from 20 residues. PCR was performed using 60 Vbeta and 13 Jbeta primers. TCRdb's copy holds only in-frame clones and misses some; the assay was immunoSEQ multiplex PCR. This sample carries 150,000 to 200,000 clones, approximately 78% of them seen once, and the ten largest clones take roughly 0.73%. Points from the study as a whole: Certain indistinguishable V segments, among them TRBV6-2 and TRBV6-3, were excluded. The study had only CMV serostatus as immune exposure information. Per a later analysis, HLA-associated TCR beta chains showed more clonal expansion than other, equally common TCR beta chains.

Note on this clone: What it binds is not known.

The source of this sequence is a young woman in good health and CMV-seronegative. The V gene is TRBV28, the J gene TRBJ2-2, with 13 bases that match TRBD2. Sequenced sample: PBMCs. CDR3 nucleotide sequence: TGTGCCAGCAGTTTCCCACACCGACTAGCGGGGGGTTTGGACACCGGGGAGCTGTTTTTT. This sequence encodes CASSFPHRLAGGLDTGELFF.